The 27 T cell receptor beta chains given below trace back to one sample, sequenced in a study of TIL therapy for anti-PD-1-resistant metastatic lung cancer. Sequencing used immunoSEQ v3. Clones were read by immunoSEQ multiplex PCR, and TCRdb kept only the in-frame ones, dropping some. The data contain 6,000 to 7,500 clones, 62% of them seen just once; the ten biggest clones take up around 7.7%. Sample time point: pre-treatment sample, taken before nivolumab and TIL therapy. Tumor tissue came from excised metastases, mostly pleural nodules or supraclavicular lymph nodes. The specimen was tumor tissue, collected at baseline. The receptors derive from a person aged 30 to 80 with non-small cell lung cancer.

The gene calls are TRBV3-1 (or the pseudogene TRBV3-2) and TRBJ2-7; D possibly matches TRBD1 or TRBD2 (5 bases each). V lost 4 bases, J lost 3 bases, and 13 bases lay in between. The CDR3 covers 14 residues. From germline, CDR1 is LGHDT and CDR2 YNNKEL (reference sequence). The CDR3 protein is CASSRDQRSYEQYF. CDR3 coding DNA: TGTGCCAGCAGCCGGGACCAGAGGAGCTACGAGCAGTACTTC.

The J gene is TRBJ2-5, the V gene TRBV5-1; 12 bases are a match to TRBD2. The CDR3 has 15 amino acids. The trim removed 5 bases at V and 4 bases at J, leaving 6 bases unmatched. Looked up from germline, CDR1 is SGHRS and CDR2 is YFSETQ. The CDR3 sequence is CASRAGLAGLETQYF. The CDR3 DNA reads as TGCGCCAGCAGGGCGGGACTAGCGGGTTTAGAGACCCAGTACTTC.

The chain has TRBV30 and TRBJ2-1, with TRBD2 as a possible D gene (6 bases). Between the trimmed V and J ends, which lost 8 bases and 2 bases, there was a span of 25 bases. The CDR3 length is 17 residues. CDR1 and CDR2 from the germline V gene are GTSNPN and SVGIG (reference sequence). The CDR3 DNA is TGTGCCGGGGCAAGCAGCATGCAGCGGGCGACCTACAATGAGCAGTTCTTC. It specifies CAGASSMQRATYNEQFF.

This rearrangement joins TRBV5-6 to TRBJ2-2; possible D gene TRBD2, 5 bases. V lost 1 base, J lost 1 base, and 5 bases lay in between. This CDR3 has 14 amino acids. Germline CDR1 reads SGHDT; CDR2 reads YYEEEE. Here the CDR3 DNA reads TGTGCCAGCAGCTTGACTAGGAACACCGGGGAGCTGTTTTTT. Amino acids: CASSLTRNTGELFF.

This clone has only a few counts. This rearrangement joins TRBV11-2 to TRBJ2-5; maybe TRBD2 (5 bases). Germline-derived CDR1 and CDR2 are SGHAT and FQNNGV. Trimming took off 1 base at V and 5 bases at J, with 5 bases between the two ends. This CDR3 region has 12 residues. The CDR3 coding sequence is TGTGCCAGCAGCTTAGTAGCGGAGACCCAGTACTTC. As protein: CASSLVAETQYF.

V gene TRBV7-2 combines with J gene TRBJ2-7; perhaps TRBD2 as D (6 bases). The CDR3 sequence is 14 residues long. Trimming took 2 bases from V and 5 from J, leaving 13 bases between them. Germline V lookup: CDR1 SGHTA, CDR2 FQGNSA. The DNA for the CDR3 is TGTGCCAGCAGCTTATATCTAGCGAGCGACGAGCAGTACTTC. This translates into CASSLYLASDEQYF.

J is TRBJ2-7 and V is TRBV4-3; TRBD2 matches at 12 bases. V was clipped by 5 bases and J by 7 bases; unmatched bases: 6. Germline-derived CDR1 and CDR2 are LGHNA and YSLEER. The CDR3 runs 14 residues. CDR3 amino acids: CASSGLAGGKEQYF. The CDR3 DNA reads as TGCGCCAGCAGCGGTCTAGCGGGGGGGAAAGAGCAGTACTTC.

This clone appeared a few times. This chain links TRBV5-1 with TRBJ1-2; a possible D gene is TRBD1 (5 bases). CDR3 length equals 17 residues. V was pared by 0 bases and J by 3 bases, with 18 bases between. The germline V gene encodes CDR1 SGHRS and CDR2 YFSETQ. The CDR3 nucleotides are TGCGCCAGCAGCTTGGAGGAGGGACGGCGGGGGGACTATGGCTACACCTTC. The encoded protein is CASSLEEGRRGDYGYTF. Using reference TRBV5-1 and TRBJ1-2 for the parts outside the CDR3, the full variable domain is KAGVTQTPRYLIKTRGQQVTLSCSPISGHRSVSWYQQTPGQGLQFLFEYFSETQRNKGNFPGRFSGRQFSNSRSEMNVSTLELGDSALYLCASSLEEGRRGDYGYTFGSGTRLTVV.

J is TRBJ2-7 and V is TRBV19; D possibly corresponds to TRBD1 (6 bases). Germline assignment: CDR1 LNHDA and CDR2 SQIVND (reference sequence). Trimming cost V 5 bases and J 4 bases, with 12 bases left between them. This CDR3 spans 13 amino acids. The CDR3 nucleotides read TGTGCCAGTAGTCCCGGACAGAGTTACGAGCAGTACTTC. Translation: CASSPGQSYEQYF.

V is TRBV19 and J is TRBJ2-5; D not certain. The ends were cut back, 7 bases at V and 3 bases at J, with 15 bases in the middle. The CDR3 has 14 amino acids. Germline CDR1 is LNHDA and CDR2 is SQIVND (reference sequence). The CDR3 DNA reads TGTGCCAGTACCAGGTCGTTAGGTGAAGAGACCCAGTACTTC. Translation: CASTRSLGEETQYF.

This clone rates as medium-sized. CDR3 DNA: TGTGCCAGTGAACCGGGGAACTCACCCCTCCACTTT. Amino acids: CASEPGNSPLHF. This chain connects TRBV2 to TRBJ1-6; the D is unclear. Per germline, CDR1 SNHLY and CDR2 FYNNEI. The CDR3 loop spans 12 amino acids. The germline V and J ends were trimmed by 9 bases and 10 bases, with 13 bases remaining between them.

CDR3 amino acids: CASSQLPTGEDTQYF. The CDR3 DNA reads as TGCGCCAGCAGCCAGCTACCAACAGGGGAGGATACGCAGTATTTT. V and J are TRBV4-1 and TRBJ2-3, with 7 bases matching TRBD1. The germline V gene encodes CDR1 MGHRA and CDR2 YSYEKL. The CDR3 extends over 15 amino acids. With 3 bases clipped from V and 6 bases from J, the junction kept 9 bases outside the gene matches.

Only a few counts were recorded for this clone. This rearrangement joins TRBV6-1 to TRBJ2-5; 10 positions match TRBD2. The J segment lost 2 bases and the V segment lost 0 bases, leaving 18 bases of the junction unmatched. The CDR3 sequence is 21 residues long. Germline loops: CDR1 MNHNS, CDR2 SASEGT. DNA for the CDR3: TGTGCCAGCAGTGAAGCGCTCCACCGAACGACTAGCGGGTATAATCAAGAGACCCAGTACTTC. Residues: CASSEALHRTTSGYNQETQYF.

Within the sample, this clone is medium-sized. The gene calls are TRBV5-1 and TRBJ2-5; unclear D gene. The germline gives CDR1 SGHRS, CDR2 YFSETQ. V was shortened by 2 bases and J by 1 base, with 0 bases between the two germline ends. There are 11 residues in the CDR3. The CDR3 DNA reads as TGCGCCAGCAGCTTCCAAGAGACCCAGTACTTC. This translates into CASSFQETQYF. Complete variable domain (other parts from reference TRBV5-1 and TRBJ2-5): KAGVTQTPRYLIKTRGQQVTLSCSPISGHRSVSWYQQTPGQGLQFLFEYFSETQRNKGNFPGRFSGRQFSNSRSEMNVSTLELGDSALYLCASSFQETQYFGPGTRLLVL.

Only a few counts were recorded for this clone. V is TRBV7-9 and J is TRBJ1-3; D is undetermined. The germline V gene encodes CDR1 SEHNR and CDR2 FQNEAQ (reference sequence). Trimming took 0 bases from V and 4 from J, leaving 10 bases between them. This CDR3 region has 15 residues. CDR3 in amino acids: CASSLAAGGGNTIYF. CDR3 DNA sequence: TGTGCCAGCAGCTTAGCAGCAGGTGGCGGAAACACCATATATTTT. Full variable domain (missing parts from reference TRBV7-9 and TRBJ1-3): DTGVSQNPRHKITKRGQNVTFRCDPISEHNRLYWYRQTLGQGPEFLTYFQNEAQLEKSRLLSDRFSAERPKGSFSTLEIQRTEQGDSAMYLCASSLAAGGGNTIYFGEGSWLTVV.

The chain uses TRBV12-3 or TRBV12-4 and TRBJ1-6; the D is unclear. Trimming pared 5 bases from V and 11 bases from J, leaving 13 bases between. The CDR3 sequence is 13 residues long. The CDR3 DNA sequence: TGTGCCAGCAGTCCGGGCCGTGAGGCACCCCTCCACTTT. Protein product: CASSPGREAPLHF.

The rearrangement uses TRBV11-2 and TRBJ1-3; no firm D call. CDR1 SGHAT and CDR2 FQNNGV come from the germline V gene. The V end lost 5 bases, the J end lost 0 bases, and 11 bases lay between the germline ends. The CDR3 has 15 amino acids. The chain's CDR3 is CASSQNSFSGNTIYF. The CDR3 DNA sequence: TGTGCCAGCAGCCAAAATAGCTTCTCTGGAAACACCATATATTTT.

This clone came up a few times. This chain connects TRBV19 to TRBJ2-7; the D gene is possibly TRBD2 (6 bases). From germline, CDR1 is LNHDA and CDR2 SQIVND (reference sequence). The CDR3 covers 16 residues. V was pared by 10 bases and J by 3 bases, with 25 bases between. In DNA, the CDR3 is TGTGCCAAAGTAGTCAAAAGGGGCCTTAGCGGCTACGAGCAGTACTTC. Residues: CAKVVKRGLSGYEQYF.

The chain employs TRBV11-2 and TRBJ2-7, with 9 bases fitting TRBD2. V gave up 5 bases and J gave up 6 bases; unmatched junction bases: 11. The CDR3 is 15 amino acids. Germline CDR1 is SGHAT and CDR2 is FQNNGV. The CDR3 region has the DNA TGTGCCAGCAGCCCGACCGGGACTAGCCGGGGCGAGCAGTACTTC. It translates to CASSPTGTSRGEQYF.

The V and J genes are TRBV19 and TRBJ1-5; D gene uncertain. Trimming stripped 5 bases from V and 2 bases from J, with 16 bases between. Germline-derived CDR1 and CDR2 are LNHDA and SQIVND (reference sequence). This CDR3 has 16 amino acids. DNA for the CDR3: TGTGCCAGTAGTCGCCGGCCCGGTGTGGGCAATCAGCCCCAGCATTTT. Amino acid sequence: CASSRRPGVGNQPQHF. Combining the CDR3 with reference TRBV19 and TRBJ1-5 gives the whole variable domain DGGITQSPKYLFRKEGQNVTLSCEQNLNHDAMYWYRQDPGQGLRLIYYSQIVNDFQKGDIAEGYSVSREKKESFPLTVTSAQKNPTAFYLCASSRRPGVGNQPQHFGDGTRLSIL.

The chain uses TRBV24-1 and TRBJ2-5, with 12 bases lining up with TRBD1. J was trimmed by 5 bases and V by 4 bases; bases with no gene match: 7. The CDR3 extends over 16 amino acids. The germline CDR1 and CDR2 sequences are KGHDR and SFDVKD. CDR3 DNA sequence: TGTGCCACCAGTGACCCCGGGACAGGGGGCCTGGAGACCCAGTACTTC. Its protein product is CATSDPGTGGLETQYF.

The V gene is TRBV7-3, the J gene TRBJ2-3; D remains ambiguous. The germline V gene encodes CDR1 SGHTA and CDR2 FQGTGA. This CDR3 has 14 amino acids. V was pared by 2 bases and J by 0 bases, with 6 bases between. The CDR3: CASSLQPSTDTQYF. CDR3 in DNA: TGTGCCAGCAGCTTACAACCAAGCACAGATACGCAGTATTTT.

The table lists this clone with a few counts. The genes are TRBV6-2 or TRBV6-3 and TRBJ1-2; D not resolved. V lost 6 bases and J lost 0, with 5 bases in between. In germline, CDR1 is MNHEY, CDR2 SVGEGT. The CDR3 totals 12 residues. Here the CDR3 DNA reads TGTGCCAGCAGCACAGCTAACTATGGCTACACCTTC. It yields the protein CASSTANYGYTF.

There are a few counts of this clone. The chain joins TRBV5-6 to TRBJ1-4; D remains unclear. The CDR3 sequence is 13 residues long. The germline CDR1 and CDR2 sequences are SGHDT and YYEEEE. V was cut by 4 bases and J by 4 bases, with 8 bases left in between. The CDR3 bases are TGTGCCAGCAGCCCGGCTGGTAATGAAAAACTGTTTTTT. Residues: CASSPAGNEKLFF. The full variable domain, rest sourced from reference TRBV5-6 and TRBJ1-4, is DAGVTQSPTHLIKTRGQQVTLRCSPKSGHDTVSWYQQALGQGPQFIFQYYEEEERQRGNFPDRFSGHQFPNYSSELNVNALLLGDSALYLCASSPAGNEKLFFGSGTQLSVL.

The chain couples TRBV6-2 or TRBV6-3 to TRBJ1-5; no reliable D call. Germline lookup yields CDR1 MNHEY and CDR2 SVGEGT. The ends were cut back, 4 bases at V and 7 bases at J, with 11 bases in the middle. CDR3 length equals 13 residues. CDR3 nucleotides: TGTGCCAGCAGTTCCCGCGTCCCCCAGCCCCAGCATTTT. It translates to CASSSRVPQPQHF.

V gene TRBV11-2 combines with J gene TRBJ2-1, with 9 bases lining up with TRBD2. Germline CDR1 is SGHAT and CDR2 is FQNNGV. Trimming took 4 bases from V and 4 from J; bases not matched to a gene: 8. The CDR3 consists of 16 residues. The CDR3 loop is CASSSRLAGVYNEQFF. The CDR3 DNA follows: TGTGCCAGCAGCTCCCGATTAGCGGGAGTTTACAATGAGCAGTTCTTC.

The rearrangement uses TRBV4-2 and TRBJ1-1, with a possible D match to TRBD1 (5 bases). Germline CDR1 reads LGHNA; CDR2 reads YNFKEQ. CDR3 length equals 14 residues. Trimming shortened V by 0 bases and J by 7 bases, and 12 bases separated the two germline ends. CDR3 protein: CASSQDREVSEAFF. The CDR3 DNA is TGTGCCAGCAGCCAAGACAGGGAGGTTAGTGAAGCTTTCTTT.